This is a list of T cell receptor beta chains from one sample in a study of blood T cell repertoires in COVID-19. TCRdb's copy holds only in-frame clones and misses some; the assay was immunoSEQ multiplex PCR. Of about 160,000 clones in the sample, roughly 90% are singletons; the top ten hold about 18%. Sequencing was done on a sample of peripheral blood. Source of these receptors: a man aged 60 to 69 with active or convalescent COVID-19. Both conserved end residues are part of each CDR3. D genes are given only for firm matches. Clone size is shown for a subset of rows, as once, few, many or a class of expanded clone.

v_gene	abundance	j_gene	d_gene	CDR3aa	CDR3nt
TRBV11-2	NA	TRBJ2-5	TRBD1	CASRTGTRETQYF	TGTGCCAGCCGGACAGGGACCAGGGAGACCCAGTACTTC
TRBV2	NA	TRBJ2-5	TRBD2	CASRMGEGQETQYF	TGTGCCAGCAGAATGGGGGAGGGGCAAGAGACCCAGTACTTC
TRBV6-2/TRBV6-3	NA	TRBJ2-7	TRBD2	CASSAGTSGSYEQYF	TGTGCCAGCAGTGCCGGGACTAGCGGGTCATACGAGCAGTACTTC
TRBV5-1	NA	TRBJ2-5	TRBD2	CASRTGLAGQETQYF	TGCGCCAGCAGAACAGGACTAGCGGGCCAAGAGACCCAGTACTTC
TRBV2	NA	TRBJ2-7	NA	CASTPERNYEQYF	TGTGCCAGCACCCCCGAGCGGAATTACGAGCAGTACTTC
TRBV6-6	NA	TRBJ1-1	NA	CAARVRLLNTEAFF	TGTGCCGCCAGGGTTCGCCTCCTGAACACTGAAGCTTTCTTT
TRBV3-1/TRBV3-2	NA	TRBJ1-6	TRBD1	CASSQGTGGTSYNSPLHF	TGTGCCAGCAGCCAGGGGACAGGGGGCACATCCTATAATTCACCCCTCCACTTT
TRBV4-1	NA	TRBJ1-2	TRBD1	CASSQVSTGMNGYTF	TGCGCCAGCAGCCAAGTATCGACAGGGATGAATGGCTACACCTTC
TRBV9	NA	TRBJ2-3	TRBD1	CASSVGLQGAFPDTQYF	TGTGCCAGCAGCGTAGGATTACAGGGGGCATTCCCAGATACGCAGTATTTT
TRBV7-6	NA	TRBJ2-7	TRBD1	CASSLAPGQTYEQYF	TGTGCCAGCAGCTTAGCGCCGGGACAGACCTACGAGCAGTACTTC
TRBV6-5	NA	TRBJ1-2	TRBD1	CASLPGQGLYGYTF	TGTGCCAGCCTACCGGGACAGGGACTCTATGGCTACACCTTC
TRBV11-2	NA	TRBJ1-6	NA	CASRQIGTGRGFNSPLHF	TGTGCCAGCAGGCAAATCGGAACAGGGAGAGGATTTAATTCACCCCTCCACTTT
TRBV6-5	NA	TRBJ2-7	TRBD1	CASSSLTTGVAYEQYF	TGTGCCAGCAGTTCTTTGACGACAGGGGTGGCCTACGAGCAGTACTTC
TRBV5-1	NA	TRBJ2-1	NA	CASSLAFNQGSNNEQFF	TGCGCCAGCAGCTTGGCCTTTAATCAGGGGAGCAACAATGAGCAGTTCTTC
TRBV19	NA	TRBJ1-4	NA	CASSPTGNEKLFF	TGTGCCAGTAGTCCGACGGGGAATGAAAAACTGTTTTTT
TRBV2	NA	TRBJ2-2	TRBD1	CASSRDSQNTGELFF	TGTGCCAGCAGTAGGGACAGCCAAAACACCGGGGAGCTGTTTTTT
TRBV18	NA	TRBJ2-1	TRBD2	CASSPGGSSYNEQFF	TGTGCCAGCTCACCGGGCGGGAGCTCCTACAATGAGCAGTTCTTC
TRBV30	NA	TRBJ1-2	NA	CARKSGYGHNYGYTF	TGTGCCCGTAAATCAGGGTACGGACACAACTATGGCTACACCTTC
TRBV6-1	NA	TRBJ1-4	TRBD1	CASSDRQGIGKLFF	TGTGCCAGCAGTGACCGACAGGGAATCGGGAAACTGTTTTTT
TRBV6-6	NA	TRBJ1-4	TRBD1	CASSYRDSNEKLFF	TGTGCCAGCAGTTACCGGGACAGCAATGAAAAACTGTTTTTT
TRBV6-5	NA	TRBJ2-7	TRBD1	CASRSTGIIPYEQYF	TGTGCCAGCAGATCGACAGGGATAATTCCGTACGAGCAGTACTTC
TRBV18	once	TRBJ2-7	TRBD1	CASSPPRTGIVSYEQYF	TGTGCCAGCTCACCCCCCCGGACAGGTATTGTTTCCTACGAGCAGTACTTC
TRBV27	NA	TRBJ2-1	TRBD2	CASSLQARTSDTNEQFF	TGTGCCAGCAGTTTACAGGCGAGGACTAGCGATACCAATGAGCAGTTCTTC
TRBV19	few	TRBJ1-1	NA	CASSNYRDYPEAFF	TGTGCCAGTTCGAATTACAGGGATTACCCTGAAGCTTTCTTT
TRBV7-9	NA	TRBJ2-3	TRBD2	CASRPSGDTDTQYF	TGTGCCAGCCGACCTAGCGGGGACACAGATACGCAGTATTTT
TRBV5-1	NA	TRBJ2-2	TRBD1	CASSLVTGGNTGELFF	TGCGCCAGCAGCTTGGTGACAGGGGGGAACACCGGGGAGCTGTTTTTT
TRBV5-1	NA	TRBJ2-7	NA	CASSLEFRAYEQYF	TGCGCCAGCAGCTTGGAGTTTCGGGCCTACGAGCAGTACTTC
TRBV5-8	NA	TRBJ1-3	NA	CASSFSGNTIYF	TGTGCCAGCAGCTTCTCGGGAAACACCATATATTTT
TRBV5-1	NA	TRBJ2-5	TRBD1	CASSRQGEQETQYF	TGCGCCAGCAGCCGACAGGGGGAACAAGAGACCCAGTACTTC
TRBV7-2	NA	TRBJ1-6	TRBD1	CASSLAGQGARSYNSPLHF	TGTGCCAGCAGCTTAGCGGGACAGGGGGCCCGCTCCTATAATTCACCCCTCCACTTT
TRBV5-4	NA	TRBJ2-2	TRBD1	CASSGTGSTGELFF	TGTGCCAGCAGCGGGACAGGGTCCACCGGGGAGCTGTTTTTT
TRBV11-3	once	TRBJ2-1	NA	CASSLGGRQGHEQFF	TGTGCCAGCAGCTTGGGTGGGAGGCAGGGCCATGAGCAGTTCTTC
TRBV5-4	NA	TRBJ2-5	TRBD2	CASSPSGQETQYF	TGTGCCAGCTCACCTAGCGGACAAGAGACCCAGTACTTC
TRBV11-3	NA	TRBJ2-7	NA	CASSPGTSYEQYF	TGTGCCAGCAGCCCCGGGACTTCCTACGAGCAGTACTTC
TRBV2	NA	TRBJ2-7	NA	CASYRASVDYEQYF	TGTGCCAGCTACAGGGCCTCGGTTGATTACGAGCAGTACTTC
TRBV7-9	NA	TRBJ2-3	TRBD2	CASSFLAGGDTDTQYF	TGTGCCAGCAGCTTCCTAGCGGGGGGCGATACAGATACGCAGTATTTT
TRBV2	NA	TRBJ1-6	NA	CASRGGTNNSPLHF	TGTGCCAGCAGGGGGGGGACAAATAATTCACCCCTCCACTTT
TRBV4-1	NA	TRBJ2-3	NA	CASSQDGRGGSDTQYF	TGCGCCAGCAGCCAAGATGGCAGGGGCGGTTCGGATACGCAGTATTTT
TRBV5-6	once	TRBJ2-1	TRBD1	CASRGRTGGWVEQFF	TGTGCCAGCAGAGGACGGACAGGGGGCTGGGTTGAGCAGTTCTTC
TRBV27	NA	TRBJ1-6	NA	CASSPRAGMWNSPLHF	TGTGCCAGCAGTCCACGAGCCGGGATGTGGAATTCACCCCTCCACTTT
TRBV12-5	NA	TRBJ2-7	TRBD1	CASGSGQDYEQYF	TGTGCTAGTGGTTCTGGACAGGACTACGAGCAGTACTTC